Below are 24 T cell receptor beta chains sequenced from a single sample in a study of human T cells and chemical hapten exposure (dated by TCRdb to the early 2020s). The time point label for this specimen denotes: pre-sensitization, week 0. The treatment or condition tag for this specimen amounts to: therapeutic diphenylcyclopropenone sensitization with weekly scalp DPC. The receptor library was made with RACE. For sequencing, a NextSeq 500 was employed. TCRdb reworked the public reads: Q25 trimming with fastp, MiXCR clone assembly, productive beta chains retained. Every entry covers one CDR3 protein and lists the most common genes and DNA from its rows. Counted in this sample were around 56,000 distinct CDR3 sequences; 9.5% to 10% of them appeared once. The biggest ten clones account for around 10% of the sample. Specimen: whole blood, collected in connection with sensitization to the hapten diphenylcyclopropenone (DPC). The receptors were gathered from a man in his forties or fifties with alopecia areata. Some clones in this sample may be carry-over from other donors' samples.

This clonotype has ten or more counts. The rearrangement links TRBV4-1 to TRBJ2-3, with 9 nucleotides matching TRBD2. J gave up 2 bases and V 4 bases, and 4 bases lay outside the gene matches. The CDR3 is 15 amino acids. CDR1 and CDR2 (germline): MGHRA, YSYEKL. The CDR3 is CASSPLAGLTDTQYF. CDR3 DNA: TGCGCCAGCAGCCCACTAGCGGGTCTCACAGATACGCAGTATTTT.

In this sample, this clonotype turned up many times. The genes are TRBV7-2 and TRBJ2-3; maybe TRBD2 (6 bases). With 1 base removed from V and 1 base from J, the gap between germline ends came to 12 bases. The CDR3 has 16 amino acids. In germline, CDR1 is SGHTA, CDR2 FQGNSA. The CDR3, as DNA: TGTGCCAGCAGCTTAGGACTAGGGGAAGGCACAGATACGCAGTATTTT. Encoded protein: CASSLGLGEGTDTQYF.

This clonotype was recorded at least ten times. The chain joins TRBV7-2 to TRBJ2-3, with a possible D match to TRBD2 (6 bases). V was trimmed by 4 bases and J by 0 bases, leaving 8 bases between them. Germline CDR1 is SGHTA and CDR2 is FQGNSA. The CDR3 contains 14 residues. In DNA, the CDR3 is TGTGCCAGCAGCTCGAGCGGGAGCACAGATACGCAGTATTTT. It encodes CASSSSGSTDTQYF.

The CDR3 region has the DNA TGTGCCAGCAGTCTCCCGGAGAATGGCTACACCTTC. It is translated as CASSLPENGYTF. J is TRBJ1-2 and V is TRBV28; D is undetermined. The V end was cut by 5 bases, the J end by 6 bases, with 10 bases between. This CDR3 region has 12 residues. Germline V gene lookup returns CDR1 MDHEN and CDR2 SYDVKM.

The chain carries TRBV5-1 and TRBJ1-4; D unclear. CDR1 and CDR2 from the germline V gene are SGHRS and YFSETQ. V was clipped by 4 bases and J by 0 bases, with 7 bases between them. The CDR3 sequence is 14 residues long. Written as DNA, the CDR3 is TGCGCCAGCAGCCCCGGAACAACTAATGAAAAACTGTTTTTT. It codes for CASSPGTTNEKLFF. The variable domain in full, completed from reference TRBV5-1 and TRBJ1-4, reads KAGVTQTPRYLIKTRGQQVTLSCSPISGHRSVSWYQQTPGQGLQFLFEYFSETQRNKGNFPGRFSGRQFSNSRSEMNVSTLELGDSALYLCASSPGTTNEKLFFGSGTQLSVL.

The CDR3 spells CASSPAGVGDTQYF. The DNA of the CDR3 is TGTGCCAGCAGCCCAGCGGGAGTCGGAGATACGCAGTATTTT. The chain combines TRBV6-2 or TRBV6-3 with TRBJ2-3, with 8 positions matching TRBD2. The CDR3 has 14 residues. The trim removed 6 bases at V and 5 bases at J, leaving 7 bases unmatched. Per germline, CDR1 MNHEY and CDR2 SVGEGT.

This clonotype came up a few times. This chain connects TRBV28 to TRBJ2-6; 12 nucleotides line up with TRBD1. This CDR3 spans 17 amino acids. Germline V CDR1 and CDR2: MDHEN, SYDVKM. V was pared by 7 bases and J by 2 bases, with 6 bases of the junction left unmatched. The CDR3 reads CASTRGQGAPGANVLTF. The CDR3 DNA reads as TGTGCCAGCACCCGGGGACAGGGGGCGCCTGGGGCCAACGTCCTGACTTTC.

There are a few counts of this clonotype. The chain links TRBV9 to TRBJ2-3; 10 nucleotides line up with TRBD2. V gave up 3 bases and J gave up 3 bases; unmatched junction bases: 7. Germline loops: CDR1 SGDLS, CDR2 YYNGEE. The CDR3 loop spans 16 amino acids. The CDR3 is CASSGLAGGVTDTQYF. CDR3 bases: TGTGCCAGCAGCGGACTAGCGGGCGGGGTGACAGATACGCAGTATTTT.

At least ten counts were recorded for this clonotype. The chain combines TRBV3-1 with TRBJ2-3, with 8 bases identical to TRBD1. CDR1 LGHDT and CDR2 YNNKEL come from the germline V gene (reference sequence). The CDR3 covers 16 residues. V shed 0 bases, J shed 5 bases, and the junction held 7 bases outside the gene matches. In nucleotides, the CDR3 is TGTGCCAGCAGCCAAGAAGGACAGGGAGTACGAGATACGCAGTATTTT. Its protein product is CASSQEGQGVRDTQYF.

The rearrangement links TRBV7-2 to TRBJ2-2; tentatively, D is TRBD2 (7 bases). The CDR3 has 15 residues. Trimming stripped 1 base from V and 3 bases from J, with 9 bases between. Germline lookup yields CDR1 SGHTA and CDR2 FQGNSA. The CDR3 here is CASSLVGGHTGELFF. CDR3 DNA sequence: TGTGCCAGCAGCTTAGTCGGGGGGCACACCGGGGAGCTGTTTTTT.

The V call is TRBV4-1, the J call TRBJ2-1, with 11 bases fitting TRBD2. The CDR3 length is 16 residues. The V gene end was trimmed by 4 bases and the J gene end by 4 bases; junction bases not matched to a gene: 6. The germline V gene has CDR1 MGHRA and CDR2 YSYEKL. CDR3 loop: CASSLPGTSGYNEQFF. In DNA, the CDR3 is TGCGCCAGCAGCCTCCCAGGGACTAGCGGTTACAATGAGCAGTTCTTC.

This clonotype was seen more than once but under ten times. J is TRBJ2-2 and V is TRBV5-1; 7 bases map to TRBD1. CDR1 is SGHRS and CDR2 is YFSETQ in the germline V gene. The CDR3 is 15 amino acids. Trimming took 4 bases from V and 0 from J; bases not matched to a gene: 3. CDR3 nucleotide sequence: TGCGCCAGCAGCCGGGGACAGCCGAACACCGGGGAGCTGTTTTTT. Translating gives CASSRGQPNTGELFF. Full variable domain (rest looked up from reference TRBV5-1 and TRBJ2-2): KAGVTQTPRYLIKTRGQQVTLSCSPISGHRSVSWYQQTPGQGLQFLFEYFSETQRNKGNFPGRFSGRQFSNSRSEMNVSTLELGDSALYLCASSRGQPNTGELFFGEGSRLTVL.

A few counts support this clonotype. V usage is TRBV28 and J usage is TRBJ2-3; D gene unclear. Trimming removed 3 bases from V and 4 bases from J, with 8 bases in between. In germline, CDR1 is MDHEN, CDR2 SYDVKM. This CDR3 region has 13 residues. The CDR3 loop is CASSFFGADTQYF. The CDR3 DNA is TGTGCCAGCAGTTTTTTTGGGGCAGATACGCAGTATTTT.

This clonotype was seen only a few times. The V call is TRBV18, the J call TRBJ2-5; TRBD1 might be the D (5 bases). CDR3 length equals 15 residues. CDR1 is KGHSH, CDR2 LQKENI, per germline. V was shortened by 6 bases and J by 1 base, with 15 bases between the two germline ends. CDR3 sequence (DNA): TGTGCCAGCTCGCCGACGGGCAGGGTCCAAGAGACCCAGTACTTC. Protein product: CASSPTGRVQETQYF. The full variable domain, rest sourced from reference TRBV18 and TRBJ2-5, is NAGVMQNPRHLVRRRGQEARLRCSPMKGHSHVYWYRQLPEEGLKFMVYLQKENIIDESGMPKERFSAEFPKEGPSILRIQQVVRGDSAAYFCASSPTGRVQETQYFGPGTRLLVL.

This clonotype was found many times. This chain joins TRBV4-3 and TRBJ2-7; 9 bases match TRBD1. The germline V gene encodes CDR1 LGHNA and CDR2 YSLEER. The V segment lost 3 bases and the J segment 0 bases; nucleotides outside the gene matches: 6. The CDR3 spans 16 residues. CDR3 amino acids: CASSQAETGGSYEQYF. CDR3 nucleotide sequence: TGCGCCAGCAGCCAGGCCGAGACAGGGGGCTCCTACGAGCAGTACTTC.

This clonotype came up a few times. The chain combines TRBV20-1 with TRBJ2-1; D not resolved. The CDR3 length is 15 residues. From germline, CDR1 is DFQATT and CDR2 SNEGSKA (reference sequence). Between the trimmed V and J ends, which lost 2 bases and 7 bases, there was a span of 18 bases. The CDR3 DNA is TGCAGTGCTAGACCCTCGGGTGGGAATTGGAATGAGCAGTTCTTC. This sequence encodes CSARPSGGNWNEQFF.

This clonotype was picked up many times. The chain combines TRBV7-8 with TRBJ2-5; TRBD2 aligns across 12 bases. Germline CDR1 reads SGHVS; CDR2 reads FQNEAQ. The CDR3 runs 15 residues. J was trimmed by 4 bases and V by 1 base; bases with no gene match: 1. CDR3 sequence reads: CASSLELAGGETQYF. The CDR3 nucleotides read TGTGCCAGCAGCTTAGAACTAGCGGGAGGAGAGACCCAGTACTTC.

Concerning this clonotype: Since a much larger clone is just one base distant, this may be a read error. The rearrangement joins TRBV28 to TRBJ2-1; D remains ambiguous. The V gene lost 5 bases and the J gene lost 2 bases, with 13 bases spanning the gap. The CDR3 totals 15 residues. Germline values: CDR1 MDHEN, CDR2 SYDVKM. The CDR3 region has the DNA TGTGCCAGCAGTAACCAGGATGGCACCTACAATGAGCAGTTCTTC. Protein: CASSNQDGTYNEQFF.

This clonotype occurred a few times. The chain recombines TRBV7-9 with TRBJ2-7; D could derive from TRBD1 or TRBD2 (5 bases each). This CDR3 is built from 12 residues. CDR1 is SEHNR, CDR2 FQNEAQ, per germline (reference sequence). With 4 bases removed from V and 6 bases from J, the gap between germline ends came to 10 bases. DNA for the CDR3: TGTGCCAGCAGCTCGGGACCGATCGAGCAGTACTTC. This encodes CASSSGPIEQYF.

This CDR3 is CASSLSPTVVVPLHF. The CDR3 bases are TGTGCCAGCAGTTTATCGCCGACAGTAGTTGTACCCCTCCACTTT. The rearrangement links TRBV27 to TRBJ1-6; D may be TRBD1 (5 bases). The CDR3 totals 15 residues. V lost 0 bases to trimming and J lost 12 bases, with 15 bases between them. Per the germline V gene, CDR1 is MNHEY and CDR2 is SMNVEV (reference sequence).

The chain has TRBV19 and TRBJ2-3; 10 bases match TRBD1. V shed 8 bases, J shed 4 bases, and the junction held 3 bases outside the gene matches. CDR1 LNHDA and CDR2 SQIVND come from the germline V gene (reference sequence). The CDR3 length is 13 residues. CDR3 sequence reads: CASAGQGPDTQYF. In DNA, the CDR3 is TGTGCCAGTGCGGGACAGGGGCCAGATACGCAGTATTTT.

CDR3 in DNA: TGTGCCAGCAGTTCCTCGACAGCGCGGGAGGGTCAGCCCCAGCATTTT. Its translation: CASSSSTAREGQPQHF. The V and J genes are TRBV28 and TRBJ1-5; possible D gene TRBD1, 5 bases. The V gene lost 4 bases and the J gene lost 6 bases, with 19 bases spanning the gap. The CDR3 totals 16 residues. Looked up from germline, CDR1 is MDHEN and CDR2 is SYDVKM.

This clonotype was seen ten or more times. The rearrangement joins TRBV18 to TRBJ2-7, with D tentatively TRBD1 (6 bases). This CDR3 region has 14 residues. Germline V gives CDR1 KGHSH, CDR2 LQKENI. V gave up 2 bases and J gave up 7 bases, with 15 bases separating them. CDR3 nucleotides: TGTGCCAGCTCACCAAATAACAGGGCCGGGGAGCAGTACTTC. It is translated as CASSPNNRAGEQYF.

V is TRBV10-2 and J is TRBJ2-7, with D hard to call. The CDR3 totals 14 residues. Trimming took 2 bases from V and 3 from J, leaving 11 bases between them. CDR1 and CDR2 (germline): WSHSY, SAAADI. As DNA, the CDR3 is TGCGCCAGCAGTGAGCGGGTGAGCATCTACGAGCAGTACTTC. As protein: CASSERVSIYEQYF.